The entry below gives a single T cell receptor beta chain sequence along with its context. Its antigen remains unidentified. Though nominally healthy at sampling, donors likely had unrecorded immune exposures. The sample comes from a study of cytomegalovirus exposure and HLA in healthy donors. Across the whole study: Of 398 genotyped donors, more than 70% clustered with self-reported Caucasian donors.

Unmatched junction bases numbered 10, after V lost 4 bases and J lost 2 bases. Germline loops: CDR1 SGHRS, CDR2 YFSETQ. The length of the CDR3 is 16 residues. Overall study findings and caveats: By a later analysis, the bulk of CMV-associated TCR beta chains appeared HLA-restricted.

60 Vbeta and 13 Jbeta primers were used in PCR. The method was immunoSEQ multiplex PCR; TCRdb's version includes in-frame clones alone and lacks a portion of them. The table includes about 120,000 clones, about 74% detected once. The rearrangement uses TRBV5-1 and TRBJ2-3; 7 bases line up with TRBD2. Input material: PBMCs. This TCR was sampled from a man in his thirties or forties in good health and CMV-seronegative. This CDR3 is CASSRASGTSTDTQYF. CDR3 DNA sequence: TGCGCCAGCAGCCGCGCTAGCGGTACATCCACAGATACGCAGTATTTT.